The rows below give T cell receptor beta chains drawn from one sample of a study of cytomegalovirus exposure and HLA in healthy donors. Produced via immunoSEQ multiplex PCR; TCRdb's table is partial and in-frame only. The data contain 180,000 or so clones, about 86% of them singletons. The sample comprised PBMCs. These receptors came from a woman aged 25 to 45 in good health and CMV-seronegative. CDR3s include the opening cysteine and the closing phenylalanine or tryptophan. D genes are given only for firm matches. A clone size is listed for some rows: how often the clone was seen (once, few, many), or a class if it is expanded.

>TRBJ2-1|TRBV6-6|once|TRBD2
CASRGGTRNNEQFF
TGTGCCAGCAGGGGAGGGACTAGGAACAATGAGCAGTTCTTC
>TRBJ1-4|TRBV2|NA|NA
CASSGFTGNEKLFF
TGTGCCAGCAGTGGGTTTACGGGGAATGAAAAACTGTTTTTT
>TRBJ1-6|TRBV18|NA|TRBD1
CASSPRPGQGEPLHF
TGTGCCAGCTCACCACGACCGGGACAGGGTGAACCCCTCCACTTT
>TRBJ1-6|TRBV11-2|NA|NA
CASSLWRGSPLHF
TGTGCCAGCAGCTTATGGCGGGGTTCACCCCTCCACTTT
>TRBJ1-2|TRBV20-1|NA|NA
CSPAGYTF
TGCAGTCCCGCGGGCTACACCTTC
>TRBJ2-1|TRBV9|NA|TRBD2
CASSVGAGGLHEQFF
TGTGCCAGCAGCGTAGGAGCGGGGGGGCTCCATGAGCAGTTCTTC
>TRBJ2-1|TRBV4-3|NA|NA
CASSQDPGDKQFF
TGCGCCAGCAGCCAAGACCCCGGGGATAAGCAGTTCTTC
>TRBJ1-4|TRBV4-1|NA|NA
CASSEEARGGSEKLFF
TGCGCCAGCAGCGAAGAGGCCAGGGGTGGCTCCGAAAAACTGTTTTTT
>TRBJ2-7|TRBV6-6|NA|NA
CASSTQSSYEQYF
TGTGCCAGCAGTACACAGAGCTCCTACGAGCAGTACTTC
>TRBJ1-4|TRBV9|NA|NA
CASSVVTGSNEKLFF
TGTGCCAGCAGCGTAGTGACCGGGAGTAATGAAAAACTGTTTTTT
>TRBJ2-2|TRBV27|NA|NA
CASSLSSKSKLFF
TGTGCCAGCAGTTTATCTTCTAAATCCAAGCTGTTTTTT
>TRBJ2-1|TRBV4-1|NA|TRBD2
CASSYAGDSYNEQFF
TGCGCCAGCTCCTACGCGGGGGACTCCTACAATGAGCAGTTCTTC
>TRBJ2-3|TRBV27|NA|TRBD2
CASSPRGLAGLRTDTQYF
TGTGCCAGCAGTCCCAGGGGACTAGCGGGGTTAAGAACAGATACGCAGTATTTT
>TRBJ2-4|TRBV2|once|TRBD1
CASGQGVVNIQYF
TGTGCCAGCGGACAGGGGGTAGTGAACATTCAGTACTTC
>TRBJ1-2|TRBV5-6|few|NA
CASSLVGQGLGGYTF
TGTGCCAGCAGCTTGGTCGGGCAGGGGTTAGGGGGCTACACCTTC
>TRBJ2-3|TRBV4-1|few|NA
CASSTTRPSETQYF
TGCGCCAGCAGCACCACCCGCCCCTCCGAGACGCAGTATTTT
>TRBJ2-4|TRBV27|NA|TRBD2
CASSWVGGASIQYF
TGTGCCAGCAGTTGGGTCGGGGGGGCGAGCATTCAGTACTTC
>TRBJ1-6|TRBV19|few|TRBD1
CASTAGTAFSPLHF
TGTGCCAGCACGGCCGGGACAGCCTTTTCACCCCTCCACTTT
>TRBJ1-2|TRBV9|NA|NA
CASSVAGQPGYTF
TGTGCCAGCAGCGTAGCAGGACAACCGGGCTACACCTTC
>TRBJ2-1|TRBV5-1|NA|NA
CASSLIEGNEQFF
TGCGCCAGCAGCTTGATCGAGGGCAATGAGCAGTTCTTC
>TRBJ1-2|TRBV4-3|once|NA
CASSQDLGGAGSLGYTF
TGCGCCAGCAGCCAAGACCTCGGGGGGGCCGGATCTCTTGGCTACACCTTC
>TRBJ2-7|TRBV10-2|NA|NA
CASSDGSYEQYF
TGCGCCAGCAGTGACGGGAGCTACGAGCAGTACTTC
>TRBJ2-1|TRBV7-8|NA|NA
CASSSSRGINNEQFF
TGTGCCAGCAGCTCGTCTCGGGGAATCAACAATGAGCAGTTCTTC
>TRBJ1-2|TRBV18|NA|NA
CASSPRRRHGCYTF
TGTGCCAGCTCACCAAGGCGGAGGCATGGTTGCTACACCTTC
>TRBJ2-1|TRBV4-3|NA|NA
CASSQETVAEQFF
TGCGCCAGCAGCCAGGAGACGGTGGCCGAGCAGTTCTTC
>TRBJ1-2|TRBV6-5|NA|NA
CASSPGDSGGYTF
TGTGCCAGCAGTCCGGGTGACTCGGGTGGCTACACCTTC
>TRBJ1-1|TRBV13|NA|NA
CASRSTGRDTEAFF
TGTGCCAGCAGATCCACCGGTCGGGACACTGAAGCTTTCTTT
>TRBJ1-5|TRBV19|NA|NA
CASSIGLNEASNQPQHF
TGTGCCAGTAGTATCGGCCTCAACGAGGCCAGCAATCAGCCCCAGCATTTT
>TRBJ2-2|TRBV6-1|NA|TRBD2
CASSEVEAGITGELFF
TGTGCCAGCAGTGAAGTGGAAGCGGGAATAACCGGGGAGCTGTTTTTT
>TRBJ1-4|TRBV6-4|NA|NA
CASRRPTELGEKLFF
TGTGCCAGCAGAAGACCGACAGAACTGGGTGAAAAACTGTTTTTT
>TRBJ2-5|TRBV7-6|NA|NA
CASSLATAIRETQYF
TGTGCCAGCAGCTTAGCGACAGCGATCCGGGAGACCCAGTACTTC
>TRBJ1-4|TRBV29-1|NA|TRBD1
CSVHPTGQGNEKLFF
TGCAGCGTCCACCCAACGGGACAGGGCAATGAAAAACTGTTTTTT
>TRBJ1-2|TRBV29-1|few|NA
CSVEHSDGYTF
TGCAGCGTTGAACACTCTGATGGCTACACCTTC
>TRBJ2-7|TRBV5-8|NA|NA
CASSYHYTAYEQYF
TGTGCCAGCAGCTACCATTACACAGCCTACGAGCAGTACTTC
>TRBJ2-5|TRBV7-9|NA|TRBD2
CASSRGGGQETQYF
TGTGCCAGCAGCCGCGGGGGGGGACAAGAGACCCAGTACTTC
>TRBJ1-1|TRBV6-5|NA|TRBD1
CASSKHGQAEAFF
TGTGCCAGCAGCAAACACGGACAGGCTGAAGCTTTCTTT
>TRBJ2-7|TRBV12-5|NA|TRBD2
CASGSGLAGYEQYF
TGTGCTAGTGGGTCAGGACTAGCGGGCTACGAGCAGTACTTC
>TRBJ2-1|TRBV4-1|NA|TRBD2
CASSQDGLAVNEQFF
TGCGCCAGCAGCCAAGACGGACTAGCGGTAAATGAGCAGTTCTTC
>TRBJ2-1|TRBV5-4|NA|TRBD2
CASSLGTSGGGFYNEQFF
TGTGCCAGCAGCTTGGGTACTAGCGGGGGGGGATTCTACAATGAGCAGTTCTTC
>TRBJ2-3|TRBV6-1|NA|NA
CASSPTILGTDTQYF
TGTGCCAGCAGTCCAACCATCTTAGGCACAGATACGCAGTATTTT
>TRBJ2-3|TRBV19|NA|NA
CASSQISADTQYF
TGTGCCAGTAGCCAAATAAGCGCAGATACGCAGTATTTT
>TRBJ1-6|TRBV5-6|NA|TRBD1
CASSPRQGTNSPLHF
TGTGCCAGCAGCCCTCGACAGGGAACAAATTCACCCCTCCACTTT
>TRBJ2-5|TRBV5-6|NA|TRBD1
CASKMGQGQETQYF
TGTGCCAGCAAAATGGGACAGGGTCAAGAGACCCAGTACTTC
>TRBJ1-4|TRBV7-6|once|NA
CASSPYESNEKLFF
TGTGCCAGCAGCCCCTACGAAAGTAATGAAAAACTGTTTTTT
>TRBJ1-2|TRBV18|NA|TRBD1
CASSPLDRAPGYTF
TGTGCCAGCTCACCCCTGGACAGGGCTCCTGGCTACACCTTC
>TRBJ1-5|TRBV19|NA|NA
CASRRTGRQHF
TGTGCCAGCCGGAGGACGGGGAGACAGCATTTT
>TRBJ1-2|TRBV6-5|NA|TRBD1
CASSYGTGNYGYTF
TGTGCCAGCAGTTACGGGACAGGGAACTATGGCTACACCTTC
>TRBJ2-7|TRBV5-6|NA|NA
CASSLERVVGRSLNEQYF
TGTGCCAGCAGCTTGGAGAGGGTCGTCGGCAGGTCGTTAAACGAGCAGTACTTC
>TRBJ2-2|TRBV5-6|NA|NA
CASSPDGGLGELFF
TGTGCCAGCAGCCCGGACGGCGGACTGGGGGAGCTGTTTTTT
>TRBJ1-4|TRBV18|NA|NA
CASSRTDSNEKLFF
TGTGCCAGCTCACGGACGGACAGTAATGAAAAACTGTTTTTT
>TRBJ2-2|TRBV6-5|NA|NA
CASSYFSGELFF
TGTGCCAGCAGTTACTTCTCCGGGGAGCTGTTTTTT
>TRBJ2-1|TRBV10-3|NA|TRBD2
CAISAGTSDEQFF
TGTGCCATCAGTGCCGGGACTAGCGATGAGCAGTTCTTC
>TRBJ2-7|TRBV7-8|NA|TRBD1
CASSLGAAGQGAPWQYF
TGTGCCAGCAGCTTAGGAGCTGCGGGACAGGGGGCGCCGTGGCAGTACTTC
>TRBJ1-1|TRBV6-6|NA|TRBD1
CASRRTGGINTEAFF
TGTGCCAGCAGGAGGACAGGAGGTATTAACACTGAAGCTTTCTTT
>TRBJ2-5|TRBV7-6|NA|TRBD1
CASSATGYQGETQYF
TGTGCCAGCAGCGCGACAGGGTATCAGGGAGAGACCCAGTACTTC
>TRBJ1-1|TRBV7-2|NA|NA
CASSPRPNTEAFF
TGTGCCAGCAGCCCTAGGCCAAACACTGAAGCTTTCTTT
>TRBJ2-7|TRBV6-6|NA|TRBD1
CASSFRDSSYEQYF
TGTGCCAGCAGTTTCCGGGACAGCTCCTACGAGCAGTACTTC
>TRBJ1-5|TRBV10-3|NA|TRBD1
CAIWGGQGDQPQHF
TGTGCCATCTGGGGGGGACAGGGCGATCAGCCCCAGCATTTT
>TRBJ2-7|TRBV25-1|NA|TRBD1
CASSDSGGLDEQYF
TGTGCCAGCAGTGACTCAGGGGGTTTGGACGAGCAGTACTTC